This T cell receptor (beta chain) was sequenced during a study of cytomegalovirus exposure and HLA in healthy donors. The PCR made use of 60 Vbeta and 13 Jbeta primers. Clones were sequenced by immunoSEQ multiplex PCR, and TCRdb holds only the in-frame ones, with some missing. The sample contains 200,000 or so clones, approximately 80% of which appear only once. V lost 0 bases and J lost 4; bases outside the gene matches: 4. The CDR3 is 15 residues long. Per germline, CDR1 SGDLS and CDR2 YYNGEE. This clonotype originated in a male donor in good health and CMV-seronegative. What was sequenced was PBMCs. This chain links TRBV9 with TRBJ1-1, with 9 bases aligning to TRBD1. DNA of the CDR3: TGTGCCAGCAGCGTAGTAGGACAGGGGACCACTGAAGCTTTCTTT. Encoded protein: CASSVVGQGTTEAFF.